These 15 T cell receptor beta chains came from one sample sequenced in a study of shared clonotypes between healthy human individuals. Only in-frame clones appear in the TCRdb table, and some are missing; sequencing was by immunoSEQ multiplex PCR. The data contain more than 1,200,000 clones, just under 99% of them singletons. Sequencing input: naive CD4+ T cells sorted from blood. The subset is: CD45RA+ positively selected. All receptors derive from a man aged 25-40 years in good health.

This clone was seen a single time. This chain's CDR3 is CASRDDEQYF. The CDR3 DNA follows: TGTGCCAGCCGGGATGATGAGCAGTACTTC. The genes are TRBV6-6 and TRBJ2-7, with a weak D call TRBD2 (5 bases). The V and J ends lost 8 bases and 7 bases respectively, with 9 bases between them. Germline CDR1 reads MNHNY; CDR2 reads SVGAGI (reference sequence). The CDR3 is 10 residues long.

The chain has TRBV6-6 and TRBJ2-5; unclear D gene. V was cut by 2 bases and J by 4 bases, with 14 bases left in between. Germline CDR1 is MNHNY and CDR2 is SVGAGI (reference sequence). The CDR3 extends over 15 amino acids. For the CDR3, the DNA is TGTGCCAGCAGTTACGAAATCGAGTTTGGAGAGACCCAGTACTTC. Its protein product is CASSYEIEFGETQYF.

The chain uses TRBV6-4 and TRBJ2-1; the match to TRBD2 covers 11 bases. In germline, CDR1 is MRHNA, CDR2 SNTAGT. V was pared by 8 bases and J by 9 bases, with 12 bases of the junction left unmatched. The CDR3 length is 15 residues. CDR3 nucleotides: TGTGCCAGCGCAACCTTAGCGGGAGGGCCTAGTGAGCAGTTCTTC. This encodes CASATLAGGPSEQFF.

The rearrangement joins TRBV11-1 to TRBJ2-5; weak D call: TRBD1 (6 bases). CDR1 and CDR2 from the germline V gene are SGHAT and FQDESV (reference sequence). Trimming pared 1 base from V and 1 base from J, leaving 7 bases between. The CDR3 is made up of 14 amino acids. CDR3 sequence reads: CASSLGTVQETQYF. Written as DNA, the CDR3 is TGTGCCAGCAGCTTAGGGACAGTCCAAGAGACCCAGTACTTC.

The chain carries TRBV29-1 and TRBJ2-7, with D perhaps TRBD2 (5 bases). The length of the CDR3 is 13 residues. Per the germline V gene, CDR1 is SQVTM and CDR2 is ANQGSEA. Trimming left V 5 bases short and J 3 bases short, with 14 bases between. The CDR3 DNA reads TGCAGCGTTTTTCCCGGGATATTCTACGAGCAGTACTTC. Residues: CSVFPGIFYEQYF.

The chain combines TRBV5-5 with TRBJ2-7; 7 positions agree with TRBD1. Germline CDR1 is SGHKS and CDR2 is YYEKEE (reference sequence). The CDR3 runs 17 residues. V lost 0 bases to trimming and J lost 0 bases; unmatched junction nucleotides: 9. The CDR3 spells CASSLVAGGSSSYEQYF. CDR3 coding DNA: TGTGCCAGCAGCTTGGTCGCAGGGGGTTCTTCCTCCTACGAGCAGTACTTC.

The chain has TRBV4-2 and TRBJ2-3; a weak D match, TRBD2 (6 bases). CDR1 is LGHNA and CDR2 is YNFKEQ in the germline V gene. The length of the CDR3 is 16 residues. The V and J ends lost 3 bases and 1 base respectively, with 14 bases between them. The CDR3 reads CASSHRDFGGTDTQYF. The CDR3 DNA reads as TGTGCCAGCAGCCACCGGGACTTCGGGGGCACAGATACGCAGTATTTT.

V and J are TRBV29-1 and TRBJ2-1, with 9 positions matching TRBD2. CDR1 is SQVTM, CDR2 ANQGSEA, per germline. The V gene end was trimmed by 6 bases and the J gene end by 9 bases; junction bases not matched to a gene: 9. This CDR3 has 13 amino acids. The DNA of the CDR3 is TGCAGCGTCCGGACTAGCGCGAAAGGTGAGCAGTTCTTC. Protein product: CSVRTSAKGEQFF.

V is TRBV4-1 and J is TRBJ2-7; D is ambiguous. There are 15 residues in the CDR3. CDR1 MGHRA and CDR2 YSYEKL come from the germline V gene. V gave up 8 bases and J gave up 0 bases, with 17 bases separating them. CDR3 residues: CASGQYVGTSYEQYF. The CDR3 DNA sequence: TGCGCCAGCGGGCAATACGTGGGAACCTCCTACGAGCAGTACTTC.

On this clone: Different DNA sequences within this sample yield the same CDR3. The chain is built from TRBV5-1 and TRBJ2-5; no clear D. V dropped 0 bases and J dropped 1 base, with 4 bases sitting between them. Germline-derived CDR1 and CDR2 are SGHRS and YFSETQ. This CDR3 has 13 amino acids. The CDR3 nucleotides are TGCGCCAGCAGCTTGGGATTCCAAGAGACCCAGTACTTC. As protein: CASSLGFQETQYF.

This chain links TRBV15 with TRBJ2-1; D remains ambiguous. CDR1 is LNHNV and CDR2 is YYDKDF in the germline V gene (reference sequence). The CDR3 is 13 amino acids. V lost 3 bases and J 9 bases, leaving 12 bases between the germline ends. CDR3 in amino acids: CATSSAGHTEQFF. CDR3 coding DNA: TGTGCCACCAGCAGTGCCGGTCACACTGAGCAGTTCTTC.

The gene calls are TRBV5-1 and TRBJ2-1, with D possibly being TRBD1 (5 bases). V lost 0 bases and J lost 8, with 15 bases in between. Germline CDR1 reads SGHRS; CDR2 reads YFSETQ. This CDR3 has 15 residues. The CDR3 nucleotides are TGCGCCAGCAGCTTGGAGGCAGGGCCGAGGCATGAGCAGTTCTTC. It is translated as CASSLEAGPRHEQFF.

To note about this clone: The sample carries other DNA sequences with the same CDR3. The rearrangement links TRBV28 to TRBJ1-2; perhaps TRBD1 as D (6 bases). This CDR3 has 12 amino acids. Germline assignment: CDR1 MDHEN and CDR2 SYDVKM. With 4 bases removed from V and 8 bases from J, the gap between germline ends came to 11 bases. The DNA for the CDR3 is TGTGCCAGCAGTTCAACAGGGAGAGGCTACACCTTC. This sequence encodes CASSSTGRGYTF.

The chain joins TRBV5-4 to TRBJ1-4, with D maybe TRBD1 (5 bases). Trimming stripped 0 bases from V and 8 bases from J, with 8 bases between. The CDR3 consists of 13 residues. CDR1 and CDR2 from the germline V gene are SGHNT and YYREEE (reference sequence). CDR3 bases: TGTGCCAGCAGCTTGGGCCGACAGGAAAAACTGTTTTTT. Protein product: CASSLGRQEKLFF. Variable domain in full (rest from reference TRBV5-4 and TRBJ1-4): ETGVTQSPTHLIKTRGQQVTLRCSSQSGHNTVSWYQQALGQGPQFIFQYYREEENGRGNFPPRFSGLQFPNYSSELNVNALELDDSALYLCASSLGRQEKLFFGSGTQLSVL.

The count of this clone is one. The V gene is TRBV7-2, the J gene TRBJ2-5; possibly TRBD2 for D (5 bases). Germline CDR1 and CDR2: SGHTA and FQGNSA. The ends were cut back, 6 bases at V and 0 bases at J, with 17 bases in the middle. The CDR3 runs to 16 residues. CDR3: CASRKEGGLYQETQYF. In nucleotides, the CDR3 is TGTGCCAGCAGAAAGGAAGGCGGGCTGTACCAAGAGACCCAGTACTTC. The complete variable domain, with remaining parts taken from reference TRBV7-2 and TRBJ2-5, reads GAGVSQSPSNKVTEKGKDVELRCDPISGHTALYWYRQSLGQGLEFLIYFQGNSAPDKSGLPSDRFSAERTGGSVSTLTIQRTQQEDSAVYLCASRKEGGLYQETQYFGPGTRLLVL.